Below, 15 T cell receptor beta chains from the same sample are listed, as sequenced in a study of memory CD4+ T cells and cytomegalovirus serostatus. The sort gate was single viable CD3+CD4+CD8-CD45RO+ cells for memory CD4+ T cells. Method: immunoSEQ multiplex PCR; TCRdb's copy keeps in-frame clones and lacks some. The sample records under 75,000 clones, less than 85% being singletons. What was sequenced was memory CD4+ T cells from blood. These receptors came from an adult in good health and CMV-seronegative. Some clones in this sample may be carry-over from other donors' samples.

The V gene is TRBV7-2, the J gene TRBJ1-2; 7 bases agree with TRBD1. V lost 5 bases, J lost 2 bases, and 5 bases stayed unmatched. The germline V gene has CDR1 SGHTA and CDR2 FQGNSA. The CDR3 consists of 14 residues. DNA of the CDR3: TGTGCCAGCAGCCGGGAGACAGGGAACTATGGCTACACCTTC. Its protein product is CASSRETGNYGYTF.

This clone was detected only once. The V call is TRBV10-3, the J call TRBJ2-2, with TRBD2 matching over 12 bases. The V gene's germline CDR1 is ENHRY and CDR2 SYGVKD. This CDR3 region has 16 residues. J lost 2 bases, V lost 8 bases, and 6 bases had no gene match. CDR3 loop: CAIPASGGANTGELFF. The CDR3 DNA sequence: TGTGCCATCCCTGCTAGCGGGGGGGCTAACACCGGGGAGCTGTTTTTT.

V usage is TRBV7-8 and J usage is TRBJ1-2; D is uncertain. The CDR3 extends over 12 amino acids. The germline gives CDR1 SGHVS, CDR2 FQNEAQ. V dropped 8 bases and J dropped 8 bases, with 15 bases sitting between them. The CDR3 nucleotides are TGTGCCAGCGGAGGAGGGTATGGAGGCTACACCTTC. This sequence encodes CASGGGYGGYTF.

The CDR3 sequence: CAISGGARGEQYF. For the CDR3, the DNA is TGTGCCATCAGTGGGGGGGCAAGGGGCGAGCAGTACTTC. V gene TRBV10-3 combines with J gene TRBJ2-7, with D tentatively TRBD1 or TRBD2 (6 bases each). V lost 4 bases and J 6 bases, leaving 13 bases between the germline ends. This CDR3 contains 13 residues. CDR1 ENHRY and CDR2 SYGVKD come from the germline V gene.

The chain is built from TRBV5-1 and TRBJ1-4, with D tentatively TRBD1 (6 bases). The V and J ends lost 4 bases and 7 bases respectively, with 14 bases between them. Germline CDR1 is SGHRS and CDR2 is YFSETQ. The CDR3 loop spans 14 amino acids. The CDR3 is CASSADRGAEKLFF. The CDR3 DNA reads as TGCGCCAGCAGCGCGGACCGGGGGGCTGAAAAACTGTTTTTT.

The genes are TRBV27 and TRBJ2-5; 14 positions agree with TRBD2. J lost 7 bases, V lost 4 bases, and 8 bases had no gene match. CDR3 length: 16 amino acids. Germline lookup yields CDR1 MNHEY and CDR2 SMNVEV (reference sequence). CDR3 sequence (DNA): TGTGCCAGCAGTTCGGGACTAGCGGGGGATCGTGTGACCCAGTACTTC. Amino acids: CASSSGLAGDRVTQYF.

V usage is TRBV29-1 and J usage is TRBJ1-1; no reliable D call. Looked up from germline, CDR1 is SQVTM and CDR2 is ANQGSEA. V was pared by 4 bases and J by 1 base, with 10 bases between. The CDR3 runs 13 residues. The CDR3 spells CSVGLNRNTEAFF. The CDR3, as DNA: TGCAGCGTTGGGTTGAATCGGAACACTGAAGCTTTCTTT.

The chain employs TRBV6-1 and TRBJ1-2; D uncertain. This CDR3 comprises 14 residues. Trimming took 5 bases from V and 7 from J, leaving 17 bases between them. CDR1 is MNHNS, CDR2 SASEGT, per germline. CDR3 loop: CASSTNRLGTGYTF. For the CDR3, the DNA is TGTGCCAGCAGTACCAATCGACTAGGAACTGGCTACACCTTC.

CDR3 region: CASSFGVGPTGELFF. CDR3 nucleotide sequence: TGTGCCAGCAGCTTCGGTGTAGGACCTACCGGGGAGCTGTTTTTT. This chain uses TRBV11-3 with TRBJ2-2; no reliable D call. The CDR3 covers 15 residues. V lost 3 bases, J lost 5 bases, and 13 bases lay in between. The germline gives CDR1 SGHNT, CDR2 YENEEA.

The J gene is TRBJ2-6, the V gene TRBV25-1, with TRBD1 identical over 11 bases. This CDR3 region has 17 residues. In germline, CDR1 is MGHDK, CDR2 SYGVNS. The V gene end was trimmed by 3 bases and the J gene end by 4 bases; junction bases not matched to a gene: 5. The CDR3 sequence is CASSEGDRGAGANVLTF. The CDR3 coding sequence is TGTGCCAGCAGTGAGGGGGACAGGGGGGCCGGGGCCAACGTCCTGACTTTC.

The CDR3 region has the DNA TGTGCCAGTAGTCTTTTCCACACGGTAGATCAGCCCCAGCATTTT. It encodes CASSLFHTVDQPQHF. V usage is TRBV19 and J usage is TRBJ1-5, with D hard to call. V was shortened by 5 bases and J by 5 bases, with 16 bases between the two germline ends. CDR3 length: 15 amino acids. From germline, CDR1 is LNHDA and CDR2 SQIVND (reference sequence).

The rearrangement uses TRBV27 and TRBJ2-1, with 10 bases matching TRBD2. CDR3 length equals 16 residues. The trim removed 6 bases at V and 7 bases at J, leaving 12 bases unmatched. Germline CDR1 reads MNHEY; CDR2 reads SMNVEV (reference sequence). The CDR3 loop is CASSGPKSGRGNEQFF. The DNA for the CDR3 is TGTGCCAGCAGCGGCCCCAAGAGCGGGAGGGGGAATGAGCAGTTCTTC.

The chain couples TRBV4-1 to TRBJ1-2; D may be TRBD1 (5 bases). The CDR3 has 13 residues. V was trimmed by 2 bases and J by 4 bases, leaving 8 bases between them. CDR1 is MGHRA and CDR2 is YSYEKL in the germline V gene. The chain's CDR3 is CASSQPGSYGYTF. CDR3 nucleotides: TGCGCCAGCAGCCAACCAGGGTCCTATGGCTACACCTTC.

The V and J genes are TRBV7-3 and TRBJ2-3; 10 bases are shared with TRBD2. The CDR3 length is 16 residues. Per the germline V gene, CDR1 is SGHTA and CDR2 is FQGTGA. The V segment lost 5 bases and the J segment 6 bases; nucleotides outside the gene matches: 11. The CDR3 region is CASSPRPSGSQDTQYF. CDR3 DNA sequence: TGTGCCAGCAGCCCTCGTCCTAGCGGGAGTCAGGATACGCAGTATTTT.

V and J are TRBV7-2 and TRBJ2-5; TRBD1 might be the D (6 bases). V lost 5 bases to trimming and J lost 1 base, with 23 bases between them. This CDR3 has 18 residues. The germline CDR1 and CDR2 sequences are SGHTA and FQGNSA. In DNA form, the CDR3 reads TGTGCCAGCAGCGCCGGGGACCAAGCCGACAGGCGCCAAGAGACCCAGTACTTC. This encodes CASSAGDQADRRQETQYF.